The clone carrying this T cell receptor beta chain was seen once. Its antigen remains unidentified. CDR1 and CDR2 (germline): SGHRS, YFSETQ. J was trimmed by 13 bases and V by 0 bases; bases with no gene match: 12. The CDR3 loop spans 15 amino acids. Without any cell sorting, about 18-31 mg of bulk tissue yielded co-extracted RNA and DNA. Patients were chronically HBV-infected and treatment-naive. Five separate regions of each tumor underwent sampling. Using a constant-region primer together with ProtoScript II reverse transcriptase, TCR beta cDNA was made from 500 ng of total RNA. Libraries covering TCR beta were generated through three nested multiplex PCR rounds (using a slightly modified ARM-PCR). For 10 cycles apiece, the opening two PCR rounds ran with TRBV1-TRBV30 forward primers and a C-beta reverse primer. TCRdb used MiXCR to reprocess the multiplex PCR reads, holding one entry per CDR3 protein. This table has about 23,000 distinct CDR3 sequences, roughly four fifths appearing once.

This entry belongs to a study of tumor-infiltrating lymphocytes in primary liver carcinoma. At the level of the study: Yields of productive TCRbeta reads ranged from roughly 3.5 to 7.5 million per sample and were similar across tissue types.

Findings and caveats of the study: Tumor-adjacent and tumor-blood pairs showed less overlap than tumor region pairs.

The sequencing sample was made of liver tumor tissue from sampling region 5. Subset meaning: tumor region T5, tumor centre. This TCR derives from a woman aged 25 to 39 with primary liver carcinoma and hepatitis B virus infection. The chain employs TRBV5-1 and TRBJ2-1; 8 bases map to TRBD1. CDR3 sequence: CASSLEDRVTNKQFF. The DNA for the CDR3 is TGCGCCAGCAGCTTGGAGGACAGGGTTACAAATAAACAGTTCTTC.